This section outlines one TCR beta chain sequence together with its context. Its antigen is unknown. The validation cohort, a group of around 130 subjects, included the donors and was separate from the approximately 650-subject first cohort. The data derive from a study of cytomegalovirus exposure and HLA in healthy donors. Study information: The approximately 720 first-cohort repertoires and the roughly 120 validation repertoires shared the same platform, a later analysis reported. General observations from the study: The investigators catalogued under 200 TCR beta chains as cytomegalovirus-associated. Most TCR sequences were uncommon, yet certain public TCRs appeared in many donors.

The assay was immunoSEQ multiplex PCR, and TCRdb's table has in-frame clones only and misses some. Of about 130,000 clones in the sample, almost 90% are singletons; the top ten hold approximately 1.5%. The CDR3 sequence is 11 residues long. Germline V lookup: CDR1 GTSNPN, CDR2 SVGIG (reference sequence). Trimming left V 2 bases short and J 8 bases short, with 9 bases between. The rearrangement joins TRBV30 to TRBJ1-1; D unclear. Sequenced material: PBMCs. The sequence derives from a man aged 25 to 40 in good health and CMV-seronegative. CDR3 coding DNA: TGTGCCTGGAGTCTCCTGACAGAAGCTTTCTTT. Protein sequence: CAWSLLTEAFF.